The 7 T cell receptor beta chains given below trace back to one sample, sequenced in a study of tumour-infiltrating T cells in Burkitt lymphoma. Assay: immunoSEQ multiplex PCR; the TCRdb copy retains only in-frame clones and omits some. The sample lists 14,000 or so clones, around 30% occurring once. Input material: tumor tissue. These receptors were taken from a human donor with diffuse large B-cell lymphoma.

This clone turned up a few times. The chain links TRBV29-1 to TRBJ2-7, with D perhaps assigned TRBD1 or TRBD2 (5 bases each). The germline V gene encodes CDR1 SQVTM and CDR2 ANQGSEA. The ends were cut back, 3 bases at V and 6 bases at J, with 18 bases in the middle. The CDR3 totals 14 residues. The CDR3 spells CSVDRDGVGAEQYF. For the CDR3, the DNA is TGCAGCGTTGATAGAGACGGGGTAGGGGCCGAGCAGTACTTC.

This clone was observed a few times. J is TRBJ1-4 and V is TRBV21-1. TRBV21-1 is a pseudogene. The CDR3 totals 16 residues. The CDR3 DNA reads as TGTGCCAGCAGCACCGGAGGGGGGCCGCCGGGCGAAAAACTGTTTTTT. Amino acids: CASSTGGGPPGEKLFF.

The chain joins TRBV4-1 to TRBJ2-7; D is undetermined. V dropped 5 bases and J dropped 0 bases, with 8 bases sitting between them. Germline CDR1 MGHRA, CDR2 YSYEKL. The CDR3 length is 13 residues. The CDR3 loop is CASSYLVSYEQYF. The CDR3 DNA reads TGCGCCAGCAGCTACCTAGTCTCCTACGAGCAGTACTTC.

This chain joins TRBV15 and TRBJ2-3; 11 positions match TRBD2. The V and J ends lost 5 bases and 0 bases, in that order; junction bases with no gene match: 1. The germline CDR1 and CDR2 sequences are LNHNV and YYDKDF (reference sequence). The CDR3 spans 15 residues. DNA of the CDR3: TGTGCCACCAGCGGACTAGCGGGTAGCACAGATACGCAGTATTTT. This sequence encodes CATSGLAGSTDTQYF.

The chain recombines TRBV6-5 with TRBJ2-5, with 9 bases that match TRBD2. CDR1 and CDR2 from the germline V gene are MNHEY and SVGAGI. The CDR3 contains 15 residues. Trimming took 5 bases from V and 4 from J; bases not matched to a gene: 8. In DNA, the CDR3 is TGTGCCAGCAGTAGGGGGAGGACTAGCGTAGAGACCCAGTACTTC. Residues: CASSRGRTSVETQYF.

The chain is built from TRBV6-5 and TRBJ2-1; 12 bases agree with TRBD1. Unmatched junction bases numbered 6, after V lost 6 bases and J lost 6 bases. Germline-derived CDR1 and CDR2 are MNHEY and SVGAGI. The CDR3 length is 15 residues. CDR3 nucleotides: TGTGCCAGCAGCCAGGGACAGGGGGCGCCCAATGAGCAGTTCTTC. It translates to CASSQGQGAPNEQFF.

The rearrangement uses TRBV15 and TRBJ2-1, with D unresolved. V lost 1 base to trimming and J lost 2 bases, with 6 bases between them. Germline V CDR1 and CDR2: LNHNV, YYDKDF (reference sequence). The CDR3 has 14 amino acids. The CDR3 coding sequence is TGTGCCACCAGCAGAGTTGAGGCCTACAATGAGCAGTTCTTC. As protein: CATSRVEAYNEQFF.